These 15 T cell receptor beta chains were all obtained from the same sample, sequenced in a study of T-cell memory formation after mild COVID-19. From the 5' RACE reads, TCRdb called clonotypes with MiXCR, one entry per CDR3 protein. Among a few hundred thousand distinct CDR3 sequences, around 28% were seen once, and the ten largest hold approximately 15%. Sequencing input: PBMCs or a T cell subset sorted from them (not recorded which). Every receptor here comes from an adult woman who had mild COVID-19 (a few samples of this study predate the infection). Cell type and time point are not known.

This clonotype has just a few counts. This sequence joins TRBV5-1 and TRBJ2-1, with a possible D match to TRBD2 (5 bases). Germline assignment: CDR1 SGHRS and CDR2 YFSETQ. CDR3 length: 14 residues. V lost 5 bases, J lost 7 bases, and 16 bases lay in between. The CDR3 protein is CASRAVSLGNEQFF. DNA for the CDR3: TGCGCCAGCAGAGCGGTTTCCCTTGGTAATGAGCAGTTCTTC.

The chain couples TRBV5-6 to TRBJ1-5; 8 nucleotides agree with TRBD1. Germline V CDR1 and CDR2: SGHDT, YYEEEE. The CDR3 contains 17 residues. The V gene end was trimmed by 1 base and the J gene end by 3 bases; junction bases not matched to a gene: 9. The CDR3 DNA is TGTGCCAGCAGCTTGTCGAAACAGGGGGTGACCAATCAGCCCCAGCATTTT. Residues: CASSLSKQGVTNQPQHF.

This clonotype was found a few times. The rearrangement links TRBV11-2 to TRBJ1-1; D is unresolved. The CDR3 is 13 residues long. The germline CDR1 and CDR2 sequences are SGHAT and FQNNGV. V was pared by 2 bases and J by 4 bases, with 8 bases between. The chain's CDR3 is CASSLHRSTEAFF. CDR3 sequence (DNA): TGTGCCAGCAGCTTACATCGGAGCACTGAAGCTTTCTTT. Filled out from reference TRBV11-2 and TRBJ1-1, the complete variable domain reads EAGVAQSPRYKIIEKRQSVAFWCNPISGHATLYWYQQILGQGPKLLIQFQNNGVVDDSQLPKDRFSAERLKGVDSTLKIQPAKLEDSAVYLCASSLHRSTEAFFGQGTRLTVV.

V is TRBV12-3 or TRBV12-4 and J is TRBJ1-2, with no clear D. The germline V and J ends were trimmed by 5 bases and 7 bases, with 8 bases remaining between them. There are 11 residues in the CDR3. Written as DNA, the CDR3 is TGTGCCAGCAGTCGGGCCAGTGGCTACACCTTC. Translated, it gives CASSRASGYTF.

Points on this clonotype: A read error may produce the germline difference seen at one junction end. The rearrangement links TRBV2 to TRBJ1-1; no clear D gene. Germline V gene lookup returns CDR1 SNHLY and CDR2 FYNNEI. There are 13 residues in the CDR3. CDR3 DNA: TGTTCCAGCAGTGACCCTCTTAACACTGAAGCTTTCTTT. Its translation is CSSSDPLNTEAFF.

This chain uses TRBV6-5 with TRBJ1-5; D is perhaps TRBD1 (5 bases). CDR3 length: 13 residues. Germline CDR1 is MNHEY and CDR2 is SVGAGI. The V end was cut by 0 bases, the J end by 7 bases, with 7 bases between. CDR3 bases: TGTGCCAGCAGTTACTCCCCAGGGCAGCCCCAGCATTTT. The encoded protein is CASSYSPGQPQHF.

This clonotype has a count of ten or more. Its ends do not fully match the called genes, so a read error is possible. This rearrangement joins TRBV5-1 to TRBJ2-3; D gene ambiguous. Germline values: CDR1 SGHRS, CDR2 YFSETQ. The CDR3 runs 12 residues. This CDR3 is CASSSFTDTQYF. The CDR3 nucleotides are TGTGCCAGCAGCTCCTTTACAGATACGCAGTATTTT.

In this sample, this clonotype turned up a few times. The V gene is TRBV11-2, the J gene TRBJ2-2; TRBD2 aligns across 11 bases. The V segment lost 6 bases and the J segment 6 bases; nucleotides outside the gene matches: 6. Germline V gives CDR1 SGHAT, CDR2 FQNNGV. This CDR3 is built from 15 residues. CDR3 residues: CASSPTSGISGELFF. The DNA for the CDR3 is TGTGCCAGCAGTCCGACTAGCGGGATTTCCGGGGAGCTGTTTTTT.

This rearrangement joins TRBV6-1 to TRBJ2-1; 9 bases line up with TRBD2. From germline, CDR1 is MNHNS and CDR2 SASEGT. The CDR3 has 17 amino acids. With V trimmed by 2 bases and J by 3 bases, 8 bases remained unmatched. CDR3 sequence: CASSESLAGVGYNEQFF. The CDR3 DNA sequence: TGTGCCAGCAGTGAATCTTTAGCGGGGGTGGGCTACAATGAGCAGTTCTTC.

This clonotype was counted only a few times. The chain has TRBV7-9 and TRBJ2-1; 9 nucleotides align to TRBD2. Germline V gives CDR1 SEHNR, CDR2 FQNEAQ (reference sequence). With V trimmed by 5 bases and J by 7 bases, 9 bases remained unmatched. The CDR3 spans 15 residues. In DNA form, the CDR3 reads TGTGCCAGCAGCCTGGGGATAGCGGGGGTAAATGAGCAGTTCTTC. Protein sequence: CASSLGIAGVNEQFF.

This clonotype occurred a few times. CDR3 sequence (DNA): TGTGCCACCTCTACCGGGAGGGACGGGTACAATGAGCAGTTCTTC. Translating gives CATSTGRDGYNEQFF. The rearrangement links TRBV24-1 to TRBJ2-1; 8 bases match TRBD2. Germline V gene lookup returns CDR1 KGHDR and CDR2 SFDVKD. This CDR3 is built from 15 residues. V shed 9 bases, J shed 4 bases, and the junction held 10 bases outside the gene matches.

The chain combines TRBV20-1 with TRBJ2-7; 11 nucleotides match TRBD2. CDR1 and CDR2 (germline): DFQATT, SNEGSKA (reference sequence). There are 14 residues in the CDR3. With V trimmed by 5 bases and J by 4 bases, 7 bases remained unmatched. The CDR3 here is CSAQGASGRYEQYF. Here the CDR3 DNA reads TGCAGTGCTCAAGGGGCTAGCGGGAGGTACGAGCAGTACTTC.

There are a few counts of this clonotype. The chain couples TRBV29-1 to TRBJ2-3, with D unresolved. Germline V CDR1 and CDR2: SQVTM, ANQGSEA. The CDR3 consists of 14 residues. The V end was cut by 8 bases, the J end by 6 bases, with 21 bases between. CDR3 nucleotides: TGCAGCCTCAACCCAGGCGGAGCAGCTGATACGCAGTATTTT. Encoded protein: CSLNPGGAADTQYF.

This clonotype was seen only once. The chain is built from TRBV5-8 and TRBJ2-2, with 9 bases that match TRBD2. Germline-derived CDR1 and CDR2 are SGHTS and YDEGEE. V was clipped by 7 bases and J by 2 bases; unmatched bases: 9. CDR3 length: 16 residues. The CDR3: CASRLQLAGNTGELFF. As DNA, the CDR3 is TGTGCCAGCCGTCTCCAGCTAGCGGGAAACACCGGGGAGCTGTTTTTT.

The chain links TRBV12-3 or TRBV12-4 to TRBJ1-2; D is undetermined. Trimming pared 5 bases from V and 4 bases from J, leaving 8 bases between. This CDR3 region has 12 residues. CDR3 loop: CASSPSSYGYTF. The CDR3 nucleotides read TGTGCCAGCAGTCCCTCCAGCTATGGCTACACCTTC.